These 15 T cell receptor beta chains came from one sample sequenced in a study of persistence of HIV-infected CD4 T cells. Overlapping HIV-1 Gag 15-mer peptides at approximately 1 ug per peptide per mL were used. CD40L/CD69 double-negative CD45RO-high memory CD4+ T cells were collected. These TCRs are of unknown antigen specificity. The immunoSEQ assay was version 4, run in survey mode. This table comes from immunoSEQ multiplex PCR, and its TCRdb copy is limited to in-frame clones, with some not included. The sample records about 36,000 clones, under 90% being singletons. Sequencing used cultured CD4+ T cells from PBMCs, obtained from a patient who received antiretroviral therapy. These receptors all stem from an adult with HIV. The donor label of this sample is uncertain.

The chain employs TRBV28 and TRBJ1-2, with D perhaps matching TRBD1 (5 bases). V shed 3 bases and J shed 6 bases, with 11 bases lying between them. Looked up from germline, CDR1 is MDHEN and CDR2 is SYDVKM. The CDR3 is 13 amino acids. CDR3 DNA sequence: TGTGCCAGCAGTTTGCGGGGGGTTAATGGCTACACCTTC. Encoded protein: CASSLRGVNGYTF.

The CDR3 sequence is CASSLAGGSYNSPLHF. CDR3 DNA: TGTGCCAGCAGCTTGGCAGGTGGCTCCTATAATTCACCCCTCCACTTT. V usage is TRBV7-9 and J usage is TRBJ1-6; D not certain. The CDR3 is 16 amino acids. Germline CDR1 SEHNR, CDR2 FQNEAQ (reference sequence). Trimming stripped 3 bases from V and 0 bases from J, with 9 bases between.

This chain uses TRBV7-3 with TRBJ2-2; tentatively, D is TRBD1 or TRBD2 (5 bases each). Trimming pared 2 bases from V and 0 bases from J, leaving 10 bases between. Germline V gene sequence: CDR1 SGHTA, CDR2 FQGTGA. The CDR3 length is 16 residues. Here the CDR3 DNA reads TGTGCCAGCAGCTTAGGGGGACGGACGAACACCGGGGAGCTGTTTTTT. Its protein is CASSLGGRTNTGELFF.

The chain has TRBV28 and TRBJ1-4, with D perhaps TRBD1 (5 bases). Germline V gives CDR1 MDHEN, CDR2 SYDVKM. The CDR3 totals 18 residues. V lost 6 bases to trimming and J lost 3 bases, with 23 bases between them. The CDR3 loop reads CASRPSRAGRWSNEKLFF. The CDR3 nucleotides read TGTGCCAGCAGACCCTCCCGGGCAGGGCGATGGTCTAATGAAAAACTGTTTTTT.

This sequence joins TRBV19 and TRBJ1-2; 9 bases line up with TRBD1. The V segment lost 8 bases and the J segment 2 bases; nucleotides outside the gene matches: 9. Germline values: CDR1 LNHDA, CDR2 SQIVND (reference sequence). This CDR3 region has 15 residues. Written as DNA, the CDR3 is TGTGCCAGTGGACGGTCCGGGACAGGGAACTATGGCTACACCTTC. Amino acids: CASGRSGTGNYGYTF.

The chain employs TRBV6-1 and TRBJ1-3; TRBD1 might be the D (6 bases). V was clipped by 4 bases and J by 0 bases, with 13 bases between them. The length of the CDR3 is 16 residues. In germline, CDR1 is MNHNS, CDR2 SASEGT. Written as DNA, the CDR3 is TGTGCCAGCAGTGGAGGGACACCCGTCTCTGGAAACACCATATATTTT. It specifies CASSGGTPVSGNTIYF.

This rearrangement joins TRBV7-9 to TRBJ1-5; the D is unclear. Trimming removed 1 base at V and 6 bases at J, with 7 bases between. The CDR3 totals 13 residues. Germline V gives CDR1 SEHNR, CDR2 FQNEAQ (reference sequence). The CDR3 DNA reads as TGTGCCAGCAGCTTAGTAGGGAGTCAGCCCCAGCATTTT. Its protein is CASSLVGSQPQHF.

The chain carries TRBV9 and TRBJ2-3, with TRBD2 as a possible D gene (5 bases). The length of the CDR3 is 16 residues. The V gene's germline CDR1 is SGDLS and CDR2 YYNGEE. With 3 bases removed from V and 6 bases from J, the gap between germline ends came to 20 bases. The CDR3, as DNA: TGTGCCAGCAGCGGTTGGGCTGCGCGGGTGGGGGATACGCAGTATTTT. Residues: CASSGWAARVGDTQYF.

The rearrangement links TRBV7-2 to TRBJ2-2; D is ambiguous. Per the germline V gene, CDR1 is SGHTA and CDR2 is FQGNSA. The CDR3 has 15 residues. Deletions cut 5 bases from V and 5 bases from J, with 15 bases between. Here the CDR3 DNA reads TGTGCCAGCAGCCCACGCATTGCCGGGACCGGGGAGCTGTTTTTT. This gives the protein CASSPRIAGTGELFF.

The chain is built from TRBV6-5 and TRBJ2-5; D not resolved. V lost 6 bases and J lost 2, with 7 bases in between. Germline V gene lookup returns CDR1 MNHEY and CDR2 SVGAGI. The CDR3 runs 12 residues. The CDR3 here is CASSRAQETQYF. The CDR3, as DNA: TGTGCCAGCAGCCGGGCACAAGAGACCCAGTACTTC.

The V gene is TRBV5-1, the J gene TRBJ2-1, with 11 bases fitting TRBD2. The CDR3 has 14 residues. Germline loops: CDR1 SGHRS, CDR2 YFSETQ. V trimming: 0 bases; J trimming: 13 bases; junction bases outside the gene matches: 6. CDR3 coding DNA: TGCGCCAGCAGCTTGGATCTAGCGGGGGGCCATCAGTTCTTC. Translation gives CASSLDLAGGHQFF. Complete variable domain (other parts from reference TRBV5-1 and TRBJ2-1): KAGVTQTPRYLIKTRGQQVTLSCSPISGHRSVSWYQQTPGQGLQFLFEYFSETQRNKGNFPGRFSGRQFSNSRSEMNVSTLELGDSALYLCASSLDLAGGHQFFGPGTRLTVL.

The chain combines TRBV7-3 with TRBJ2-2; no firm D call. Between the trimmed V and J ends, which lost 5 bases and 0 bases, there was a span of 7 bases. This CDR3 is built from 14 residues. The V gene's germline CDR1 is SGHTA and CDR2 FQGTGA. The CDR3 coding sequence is TGTGCCAGCAGCCGCCGATCGAACACCGGGGAGCTGTTTTTT. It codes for CASSRRSNTGELFF.

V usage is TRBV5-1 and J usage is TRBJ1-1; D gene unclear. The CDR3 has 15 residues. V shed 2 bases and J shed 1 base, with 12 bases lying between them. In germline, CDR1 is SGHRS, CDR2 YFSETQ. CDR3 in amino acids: CASSFLGDRNTEAFF. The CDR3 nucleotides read TGCGCCAGCAGCTTTTTGGGAGATCGGAACACTGAAGCTTTCTTT.

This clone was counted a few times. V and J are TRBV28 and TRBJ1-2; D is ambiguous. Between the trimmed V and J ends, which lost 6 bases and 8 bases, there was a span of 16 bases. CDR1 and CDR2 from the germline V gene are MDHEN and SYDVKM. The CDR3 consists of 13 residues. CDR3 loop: CASSRDPMGGYTF. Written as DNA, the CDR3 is TGTGCCAGCAGCCGAGACCCAATGGGAGGCTACACCTTC.

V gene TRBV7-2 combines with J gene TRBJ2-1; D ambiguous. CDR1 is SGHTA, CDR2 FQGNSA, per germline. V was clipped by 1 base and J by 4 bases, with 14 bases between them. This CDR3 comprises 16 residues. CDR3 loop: CASSLVVGFAYNEQFF. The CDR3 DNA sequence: TGTGCCAGCAGCTTAGTCGTGGGATTCGCGTACAATGAGCAGTTCTTC.